Included here is one T cell receptor (beta chain) sequence, with context. The antigen remains undetermined. The protocol was immunoSEQ multiplex PCR, while the TCRdb copy is restricted to in-frame clones and leaves out a portion. Of about 220,000 clones detected, approximately 86% appear once; the ten largest clones hold roughly 2.8%. The sample comes from a study of cytomegalovirus exposure and HLA in healthy donors. Trimming took 6 bases from V and 9 from J, leaving 15 bases between them. The CDR3 sequence is 13 residues long. The germline V gene has CDR1 MDHEN and CDR2 SYDVKM. The study's findings and limits: Rarity marked most TCR sequences, yet some public TCRs occurred in many donors. According to the study, 180 or so TCR beta chains were cytomegalovirus-associated.

This receptor was taken from a woman between 18 and 29 years old in good health and CMV-seronegative. Sequenced input: PBMCs. The chain joins TRBV28 to TRBJ1-5; D call uncertain. The CDR3 is CASRQNSGWPQHF. Here the CDR3 DNA reads TGTGCCAGCAGGCAGAATTCGGGATGGCCCCAGCATTTT.